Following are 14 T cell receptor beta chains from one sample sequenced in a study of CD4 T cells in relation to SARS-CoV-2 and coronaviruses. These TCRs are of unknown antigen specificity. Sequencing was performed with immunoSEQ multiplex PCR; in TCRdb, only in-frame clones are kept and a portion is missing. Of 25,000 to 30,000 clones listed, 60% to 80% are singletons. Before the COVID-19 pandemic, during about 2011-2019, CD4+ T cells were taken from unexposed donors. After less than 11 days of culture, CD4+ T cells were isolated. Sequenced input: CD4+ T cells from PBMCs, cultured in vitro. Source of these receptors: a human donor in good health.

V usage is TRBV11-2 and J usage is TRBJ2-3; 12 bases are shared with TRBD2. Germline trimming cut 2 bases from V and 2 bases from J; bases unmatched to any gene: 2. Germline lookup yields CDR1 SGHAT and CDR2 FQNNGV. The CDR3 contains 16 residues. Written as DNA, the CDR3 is TGTGCCAGCAGCTTACTAGCGGGGGGGACCACAGATACGCAGTATTTT. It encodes CASSLLAGGTTDTQYF.

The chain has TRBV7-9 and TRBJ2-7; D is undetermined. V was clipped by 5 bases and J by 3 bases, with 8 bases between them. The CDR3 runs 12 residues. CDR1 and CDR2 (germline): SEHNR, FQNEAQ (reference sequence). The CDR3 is CASSPGYYEQYF. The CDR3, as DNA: TGTGCCAGCAGCCCTGGGTACTACGAGCAGTACTTC. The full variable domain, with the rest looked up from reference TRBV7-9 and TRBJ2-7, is DTGVSQNPRHKITKRGQNVTFRCDPISEHNRLYWYRQTLGQGPEFLTYFQNEAQLEKSRLLSDRFSAERPKGSFSTLEIQRTEQGDSAMYLCASSPGYYEQYFGPGTRLTVT.

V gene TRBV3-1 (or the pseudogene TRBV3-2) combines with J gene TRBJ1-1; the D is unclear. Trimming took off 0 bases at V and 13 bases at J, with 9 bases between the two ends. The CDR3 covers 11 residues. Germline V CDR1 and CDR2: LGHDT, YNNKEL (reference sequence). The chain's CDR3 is CASSQDSSGFF. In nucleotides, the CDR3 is TGTGCCAGCAGCCAAGATAGTTCCGGTTTCTTT.

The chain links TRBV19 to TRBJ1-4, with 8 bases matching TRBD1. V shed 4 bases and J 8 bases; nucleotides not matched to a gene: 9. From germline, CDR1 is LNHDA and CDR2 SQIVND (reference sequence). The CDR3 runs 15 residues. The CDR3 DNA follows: TGTGCCAGTAGTAAGACAGGGGCCGACGGGGAAAAACTGTTTTTT. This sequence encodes CASSKTGADGEKLFF.

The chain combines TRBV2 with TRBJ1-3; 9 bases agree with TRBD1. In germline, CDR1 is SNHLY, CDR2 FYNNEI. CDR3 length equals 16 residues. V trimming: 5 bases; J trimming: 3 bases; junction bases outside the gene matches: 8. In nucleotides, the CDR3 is TGTGCCAGCAGTCGGGACAGGGCATCTGGTGGAAACACCATATATTTT. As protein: CASSRDRASGGNTIYF.

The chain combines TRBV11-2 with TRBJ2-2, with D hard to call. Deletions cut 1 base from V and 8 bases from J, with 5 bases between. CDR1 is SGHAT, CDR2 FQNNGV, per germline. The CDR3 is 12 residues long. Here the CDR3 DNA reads TGTGCCAGCAGCTTAGTAGGAGGGGAGCTGTTTTTT. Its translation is CASSLVGGELFF.

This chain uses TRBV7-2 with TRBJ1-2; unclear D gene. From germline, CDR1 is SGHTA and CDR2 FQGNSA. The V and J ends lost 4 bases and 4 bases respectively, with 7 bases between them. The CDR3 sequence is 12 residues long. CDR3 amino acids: CASSSVGYGYTF. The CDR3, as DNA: TGTGCCAGCAGCTCCGTGGGCTATGGCTACACCTTC.

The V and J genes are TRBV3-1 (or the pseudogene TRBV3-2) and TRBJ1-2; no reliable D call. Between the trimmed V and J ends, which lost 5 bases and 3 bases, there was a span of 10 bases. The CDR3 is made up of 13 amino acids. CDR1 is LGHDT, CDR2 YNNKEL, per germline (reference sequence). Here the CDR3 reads CASSENGDYGYTF. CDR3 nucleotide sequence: TGTGCCAGCAGCGAAAACGGTGACTATGGCTACACCTTC.

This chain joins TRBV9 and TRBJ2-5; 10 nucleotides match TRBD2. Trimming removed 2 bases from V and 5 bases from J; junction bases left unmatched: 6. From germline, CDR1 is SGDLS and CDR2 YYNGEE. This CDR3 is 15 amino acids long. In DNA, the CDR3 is TGTGCCAGCAGCGTTTTGAGCGGGGGGGCCGAGACCCAGTACTTC. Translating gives CASSVLSGGAETQYF.

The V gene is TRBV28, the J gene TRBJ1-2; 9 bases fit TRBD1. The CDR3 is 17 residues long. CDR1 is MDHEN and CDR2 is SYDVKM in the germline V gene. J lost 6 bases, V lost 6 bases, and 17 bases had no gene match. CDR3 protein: CASSQPHTGGLKDGYTF. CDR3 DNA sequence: TGTGCCAGCAGCCAACCCCACACAGGGGGCCTTAAGGATGGCTACACCTTC.

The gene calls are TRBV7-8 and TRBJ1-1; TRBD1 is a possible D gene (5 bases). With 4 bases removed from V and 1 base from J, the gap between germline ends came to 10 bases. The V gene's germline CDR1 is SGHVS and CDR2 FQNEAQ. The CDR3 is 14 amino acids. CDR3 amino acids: CASSWDGQNTEAFF. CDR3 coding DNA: TGTGCCAGCAGCTGGGACGGACAGAACACTGAAGCTTTCTTT. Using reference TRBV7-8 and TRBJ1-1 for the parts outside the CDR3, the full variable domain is GAGVSQSPRYKVAKRGQDVALRCDPISGHVSLFWYQQALGQGPEFLTYFQNEAQLDKSGLPSDRFFAERPEGSVSTLKIQRTQQEDSAVYLCASSWDGQNTEAFFGQGTRLTVV.

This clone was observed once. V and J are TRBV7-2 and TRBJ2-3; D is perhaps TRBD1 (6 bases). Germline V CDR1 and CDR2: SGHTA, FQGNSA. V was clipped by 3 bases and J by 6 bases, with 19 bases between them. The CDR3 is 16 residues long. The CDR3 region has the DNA TGTGCCAGCAGCTTCGCCGCAGGGGAACCCGGGGATACGCAGTATTTT. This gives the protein CASSFAAGEPGDTQYF.

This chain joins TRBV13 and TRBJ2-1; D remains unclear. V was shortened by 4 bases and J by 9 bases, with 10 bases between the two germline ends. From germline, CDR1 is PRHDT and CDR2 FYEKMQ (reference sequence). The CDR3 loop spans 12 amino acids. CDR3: CASSSPKSEQFF. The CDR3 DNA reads TGTGCCAGCAGCTCCCCAAAGAGTGAGCAGTTCTTC.

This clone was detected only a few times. The CDR3, as DNA: TGCACCAGCAGCCAAGACGGAGGCAGGGGGCTGGGTTTGGGCAATCAGCCCCAGCATTTT. This gives the protein CTSSQDGGRGLGLGNQPQHF. This chain connects TRBV1 to TRBJ1-5; TRBD1, the D gene given by the table, was not confirmed from the DNA. TRBV1 is deemed a pseudogene. CDR3 length equals 20 residues.